This T cell receptor beta chain was sequenced in a study of CD8+ T cells in alopecia areata. PBMC-derived CD4+ and CD8+ T cells were sorted. Extracted RNA was reverse transcribed, and the resulting cDNA served as sequencing template. Here immunoSEQ multiplex PCR was the method, and the copy in TCRdb shows in-frame clones only, minus some. The repertoire holds 200,000 or so clones, with more than 50% as singletons. Source material: CD8+ T cells sorted from blood. The clonotype was recovered from a human donor in good health.

This CDR3 is CASSHGTEQFF. The CDR3 DNA follows: TGTGCCAGCAGCCACGGGACAGAGCAGTTCTTC. The V and J genes are TRBV7-9 and TRBJ2-1; D might be TRBD1 (6 bases). CDR3 length: 11 residues. Trimming took 5 bases from V and 10 from J, leaving 9 bases between them. Per the germline V gene, CDR1 is SEHNR and CDR2 is FQNEAQ (reference sequence).